Following are 29 T cell receptor beta chains from one sample sequenced in a study of T cell changes during pregnancy in multiple sclerosis. Profiled with immunoSEQ multiplex PCR; TCRdb holds only in-frame clones, not every one. This table holds 40,000 to 55,000 clones, around 87% found once. The sequencing used CD8+ T cells from peripheral blood mononuclear cells, collected in the second trimester of pregnancy. These receptors all stem from a female donor with multiple sclerosis, enrolled in a pregnancy study.

The rearrangement joins TRBV4-1 to TRBJ1-5; TRBD1 is a possible D gene (6 bases). The CDR3 covers 17 residues. In germline, CDR1 is MGHRA, CDR2 YSYEKL. The germline V and J ends were trimmed by 2 bases and 0 bases, with 14 bases remaining between them. CDR3 in amino acids: CASSQSGVPNSNQPQHF. CDR3 coding DNA: TGCGCCAGCAGCCAATCAGGGGTCCCAAATAGCAATCAGCCCCAGCATTTT.

This rearrangement joins TRBV10-3 to TRBJ1-2, with TRBD1 as a possible D gene (5 bases). The CDR3 covers 14 residues. Germline V CDR1 and CDR2: ENHRY, SYGVKD. V lost 3 bases and J lost 8, with 16 bases in between. CDR3 in DNA: TGTGCCATCAGTGAAGAACCCGACAGCAAAGGCTACACCTTC. Protein product: CAISEEPDSKGYTF.

The CDR3 loop reads CASSEWGQGLETQYF. The DNA for the CDR3 is TGTGCCAGCAGTGAGTGGGGACAGGGGCTGGAGACCCAGTACTTC. This sequence joins TRBV2 and TRBJ2-5, with 10 bases lining up with TRBD1. The CDR3 runs 15 residues. From germline, CDR1 is SNHLY and CDR2 FYNNEI. The V gene end was trimmed by 3 bases and the J gene end by 5 bases; junction bases not matched to a gene: 6.

The V and J genes are TRBV10-1 and TRBJ2-1; D is possibly TRBD1 (6 bases). V gave up 3 bases and J gave up 8 bases, with 26 bases separating them. The CDR3 is 18 residues long. Germline CDR1 reads WNHNN; CDR2 reads SYGVQD (reference sequence). CDR3 region: CASSDSWTEKLSDDEQFF. For the CDR3, the DNA is TGCGCCAGCAGTGATTCTTGGACAGAAAAACTCTCTGACGATGAGCAGTTCTTC.

V is TRBV27 and J is TRBJ1-1; a possible D gene is TRBD1 (6 bases). V lost 1 base and J lost 6, with 9 bases in between. Germline values: CDR1 MNHEY, CDR2 SMNVEV (reference sequence). The CDR3 extends over 13 amino acids. CDR3 in DNA: TGTGCCAGCAGTTTATGGGGGGGCGCTGAAGCTTTCTTT. This gives the protein CASSLWGGAEAFF.

The chain has TRBV15 and TRBJ1-5; possibly TRBD1 for D (6 bases). Germline V CDR1 and CDR2: LNHNV, YYDKDF (reference sequence). The V and J ends lost 3 bases and 3 bases respectively, with 9 bases between them. The CDR3 covers 14 residues. The CDR3 region is CATSSRDNNQPQHF. For the CDR3, the DNA is TGTGCCACCAGCAGCCGGGACAACAATCAGCCCCAGCATTTT.

The chain is built from TRBV19 and TRBJ2-7; TRBD1 matches 7 bases. The CDR3 is 15 amino acids. From germline, CDR1 is LNHDA and CDR2 SQIVND (reference sequence). V lost 5 bases and J lost 5; bases outside the gene matches: 12. The CDR3 DNA follows: TGTGCCAGTAGTTCAATTGGCCCAGGGACAGACGAGCAGTACTTC. Protein sequence: CASSSIGPGTDEQYF.

The V and J genes are TRBV4-2 and TRBJ1-1; unclear D gene. Per the germline V gene, CDR1 is LGHNA and CDR2 is YNFKEQ. This CDR3 spans 14 amino acids. Trimming removed 0 bases from V and 1 base from J, with 6 bases in between. Here the CDR3 DNA reads TGTGCCAGCAGCCAAGAGGGCAAGAACACTGAAGCTTTCTTT. It specifies CASSQEGKNTEAFF.

This rearrangement joins TRBV27 to TRBJ1-4; D is possibly TRBD1 (6 bases). V was pared by 3 bases and J by 4 bases, with 15 bases between. There are 16 residues in the CDR3. Germline V gene lookup returns CDR1 MNHEY and CDR2 SMNVEV (reference sequence). The DNA of the CDR3 is TGTGCCAGCAGTTTTTCTAACAGGGATGGTAATGAAAAACTGTTTTTT. As protein: CASSFSNRDGNEKLFF.

The genes are TRBV7-6 and TRBJ1-3, with 10 positions matching TRBD1. The CDR3 runs 16 residues. Germline V gives CDR1 SGHVS, CDR2 FNYEAQ. Losses at the gene ends were 5 bases for V and 2 bases for J; bases not matched to a gene: 6. CDR3 protein: CASSPGTGAPGNTIYF. DNA for the CDR3: TGTGCCAGCAGCCCCGGGACAGGGGCCCCTGGAAACACCATATATTTT. The full variable domain, its missing parts supplied by reference TRBV7-6 and TRBJ1-3, is GAGVSQSPRYKVTKRGQDVALRCDPISGHVSLYWYRQALGQGPEFLTYFNYEAQQDKSGLPNDRFSAERPEGSISTLTIQRTEQRDSAMYRCASSPGTGAPGNTIYFGEGSWLTVV.

The chain is built from TRBV2 and TRBJ1-1; 10 positions agree with TRBD1. CDR1 is SNHLY and CDR2 is FYNNEI in the germline V gene. This CDR3 is built from 14 residues. Trimming at V came to 10 bases and at J to 1 base, leaving 6 bases not matched to a gene. Here the CDR3 reads CAIPGTGANTEAFF. For the CDR3, the DNA is TGTGCCATCCCCGGGACAGGGGCGAACACTGAAGCTTTCTTT.

The rearrangement uses TRBV13 and TRBJ2-1; 7 bases map to TRBD2. The CDR3 is 14 amino acids. The germline CDR1 and CDR2 sequences are PRHDT and FYEKMQ (reference sequence). V was pared by 2 bases and J by 5 bases, with 3 bases of the junction left unmatched. In nucleotides, the CDR3 is TGTGCCAGCAGCTTATCTAGCGGAAACAATGAGCAGTTCTTC. Translation gives CASSLSSGNNEQFF. Based on the CDR3 plus reference TRBV13 and TRBJ2-1, the full variable domain is AAGVIQSPRHLIKEKRETATLKCYPIPRHDTVYWYQQGPGQDPQFLISFYEKMQSDKGSIPDRFSAQQFSDYHSELNMSSLELGDSALYFCASSLSSGNNEQFFGPGTRLTVL.

The CDR3 region has the DNA TGCGCCATACACCGACAGGGGGGGATACACACTGAAGCTTTCTTT. Translating it yields CAIHRQGGIHTEAFF. The chain has TRBV10-1 and TRBJ1-1; 9 bases line up with TRBD1. The germline V gene encodes CDR1 WNHNN and CDR2 SYGVQD (reference sequence). This CDR3 comprises 15 residues. V lost 10 bases and J lost 3; bases outside the gene matches: 12.

The V call is TRBV6-1, the J call TRBJ1-1; D might be TRBD1 (5 bases). The V and J ends lost 3 bases and 3 bases respectively, with 8 bases between them. CDR1 is MNHNS and CDR2 is SASEGT in the germline V gene. The CDR3 length is 13 residues. This CDR3 reads CASSDRAYTEAFF. In nucleotides, the CDR3 is TGTGCCAGCAGTGACAGGGCGTACACTGAAGCTTTCTTT.

The table lists this clone with a few counts. The V gene is TRBV5-4, the J gene TRBJ2-7; weak D call: TRBD1 (6 bases). Germline values: CDR1 SGHNT, CDR2 YYREEE (reference sequence). The CDR3 sequence is 14 residues long. V was cut by 4 bases and J by 1 base, with 12 bases left in between. Here the CDR3 DNA reads TGTGCCAGCAGCACAAGGACAGCATCCTACGAGCAGTACTTC. Amino acids: CASSTRTASYEQYF.

This clone has just a few counts. This chain connects TRBV9 to TRBJ2-7, with 7 bases lining up with TRBD1. The CDR3 runs to 13 residues. The V gene end was trimmed by 4 bases and the J gene end by 3 bases; junction bases not matched to a gene: 4. Germline V CDR1 and CDR2: SGDLS, YYNGEE. The DNA for the CDR3 is TGTGCCAGCAGCACCTCAGGGGGCTACGAGCAGTACTTC. Amino acids: CASSTSGGYEQYF.

This clone was counted once. The chain links TRBV6-5 to TRBJ1-6, with TRBD1 matching 7 bases. This CDR3 region has 16 residues. Germline-derived CDR1 and CDR2 are MNHEY and SVGAGI. The V segment lost 1 base and the J segment 3 bases; nucleotides outside the gene matches: 3. Here the CDR3 reads CASSYFTGDYNSPLHF. The CDR3 bases are TGTGCCAGCAGTTACTTCACAGGGGACTATAATTCACCCCTCCACTTT.

V and J are TRBV7-9 and TRBJ1-1, with TRBD1 matching over 7 bases. CDR1 is SEHNR and CDR2 is FQNEAQ in the germline V gene (reference sequence). There are 15 residues in the CDR3. V gave up 3 bases and J gave up 1 base; unmatched junction bases: 5. CDR3 bases: TGTGCCAGCAGCTTTCCAGGGACAGCGAACACTGAAGCTTTCTTT. Protein product: CASSFPGTANTEAFF.

The CDR3 sequence is CASSYTVEAYNSPLHF. The DNA of the CDR3 is TGTGCCAGCAGTTACACTGTAGAGGCCTATAATTCACCCCTCCACTTT. V gene TRBV6-5 combines with J gene TRBJ1-6; D unresolved. The germline V gene encodes CDR1 MNHEY and CDR2 SVGAGI. This CDR3 comprises 16 residues. Trimming removed 2 bases from V and 2 bases from J, with 10 bases in between.

The V and J genes are TRBV4-1 and TRBJ2-3; TRBD2 agrees at 8 bases. Germline CDR1 reads MGHRA; CDR2 reads YSYEKL. The CDR3 runs 21 residues. Trimming took 0 bases from V and 5 from J; bases not matched to a gene: 22. The CDR3 DNA follows: TGCGCCAGCAGCCAAGAGAGGGCGGTTAGCGGGATCCTCGCAGGCGGAGATACGCAGTATTTT. This encodes CASSQERAVSGILAGGDTQYF.

This clone was counted a few times. V is TRBV5-6 and J is TRBJ2-1; 12 bases line up with TRBD1. This CDR3 comprises 16 residues. The germline CDR1 and CDR2 sequences are SGHDT and YYEEEE. The junction had 6 bases not matched to a gene; V was cut back by 0 bases and J by 8 bases. CDR3 sequence: CASSLDGTGGLDEQFF. The CDR3 region has the DNA TGTGCCAGCAGCTTGGATGGGACAGGGGGCCTAGATGAGCAGTTCTTC.

The chain joins TRBV25-1 to TRBJ1-1; D is undetermined. The CDR3 runs 13 residues. Germline lookup yields CDR1 MGHDK and CDR2 SYGVNS. V was shortened by 7 bases and J by 9 bases, with 18 bases between the two germline ends. This chain's CDR3 is CASTDRLGSQAFF. As DNA, the CDR3 is TGTGCCAGCACCGATCGTTTGGGGAGTCAAGCTTTCTTT.

With respect to this clone: Other DNA sequences in the sample encode the same CDR3. The V and J genes are TRBV9 and TRBJ2-7; maybe TRBD1 (7 bases). CDR3 length: 12 residues. CDR1 SGDLS and CDR2 YYNGEE come from the germline V gene. The V end lost 4 bases, the J end lost 4 bases, and 9 bases lay between the germline ends. In DNA form, the CDR3 reads TGTGCCAGCAGCCCAGGGGGGTACGAGCAGTACTTC. Translation: CASSPGGYEQYF.

The gene calls are TRBV30 and TRBJ1-1; tentative D call: TRBD1 (5 bases). The V end was cut by 6 bases, the J end by 3 bases, with 14 bases between. The germline CDR1 and CDR2 sequences are GTSNPN and SVGIG (reference sequence). This CDR3 has 13 amino acids. CDR3 coding DNA: TGTGCCTGTTCAATGGGGGAGGACACTGAAGCTTTCTTT. Protein product: CACSMGEDTEAFF.

The rearrangement joins TRBV6-5 to TRBJ1-1; no reliable D call. Trimming removed 2 bases at V and 4 bases at J, with 5 bases between. CDR3 length: 12 amino acids. Per germline, CDR1 MNHEY and CDR2 SVGAGI. The CDR3 region is CASSYGSTEAFF. The DNA of the CDR3 is TGTGCCAGCAGTTACGGGAGCACTGAAGCTTTCTTT.

The chain recombines TRBV2 with TRBJ2-4; 11 bases align to TRBD2. Germline CDR1 is SNHLY and CDR2 is FYNNEI. The J segment lost 8 bases and the V segment lost 6 bases, leaving 6 bases of the junction unmatched. The CDR3 extends over 14 amino acids. For the CDR3, the DNA is TGTGCCAGCAGGGTAGCGGGGGGGCCATACATTCAGTACTTC. This codes for CASRVAGGPYIQYF.

V gene TRBV18 combines with J gene TRBJ2-7; the match to TRBD2 covers 8 bases. The CDR3 totals 13 residues. Trimming took 6 bases from V and 4 from J; bases not matched to a gene: 5. The germline CDR1 and CDR2 sequences are KGHSH and LQKENI. CDR3 in DNA: TGTGCCAGCTCGGGGACTAGAAGTTACGAGCAGTACTTC. Translating gives CASSGTRSYEQYF.

The chain couples TRBV6-6 to TRBJ2-5; D unclear. CDR3 length: 15 residues. Deletions cut 4 bases from V and 4 bases from J, with 16 bases between. The germline V gene has CDR1 MNHNY and CDR2 SVGAGI (reference sequence). The CDR3 DNA is TGTGCCAGCAGTTCCGGAGTAGTAATTTCAGAGACCCAGTACTTC. Protein sequence: CASSSGVVISETQYF.

This rearrangement joins TRBV6-4 to TRBJ2-2, with D perhaps TRBD1 (6 bases). This CDR3 comprises 14 residues. Germline V lookup: CDR1 MRHNA, CDR2 SNTAGT. V was shortened by 0 bases and J by 6 bases, with 8 bases between the two germline ends. This CDR3 reads CASSDSTGAGELFF. The CDR3 bases are TGTGCCAGCAGTGACTCGACAGGAGCCGGGGAGCTGTTTTTT.